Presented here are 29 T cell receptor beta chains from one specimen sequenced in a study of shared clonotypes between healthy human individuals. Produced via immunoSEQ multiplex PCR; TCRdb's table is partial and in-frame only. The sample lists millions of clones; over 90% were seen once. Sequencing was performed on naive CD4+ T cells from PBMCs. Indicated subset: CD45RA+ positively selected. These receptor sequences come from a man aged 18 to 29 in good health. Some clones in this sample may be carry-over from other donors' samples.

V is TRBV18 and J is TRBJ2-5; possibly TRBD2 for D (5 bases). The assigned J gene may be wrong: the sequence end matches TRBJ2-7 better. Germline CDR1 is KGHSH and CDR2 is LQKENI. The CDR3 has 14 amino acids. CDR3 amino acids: CASSLGLEAYEQYF. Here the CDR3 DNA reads TGTGCCAGCTCACTCGGACTCGAGGCCTACGAGCAGTACTTC.

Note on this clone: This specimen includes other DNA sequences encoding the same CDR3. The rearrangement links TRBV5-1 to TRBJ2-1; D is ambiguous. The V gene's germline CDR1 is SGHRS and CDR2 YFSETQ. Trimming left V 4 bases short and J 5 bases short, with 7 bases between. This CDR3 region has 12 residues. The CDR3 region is CASSPFNNEQFF. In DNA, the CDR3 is TGCGCCAGCAGCCCTTTTAACAATGAGCAGTTCTTC.

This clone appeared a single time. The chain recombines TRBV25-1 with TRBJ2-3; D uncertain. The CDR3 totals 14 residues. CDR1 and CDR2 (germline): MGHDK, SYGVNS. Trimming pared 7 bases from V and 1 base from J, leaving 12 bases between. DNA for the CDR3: TGTGCCAGCACCTCAGCGCGCGGCACAGATACGCAGTATTTT. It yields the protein CASTSARGTDTQYF.

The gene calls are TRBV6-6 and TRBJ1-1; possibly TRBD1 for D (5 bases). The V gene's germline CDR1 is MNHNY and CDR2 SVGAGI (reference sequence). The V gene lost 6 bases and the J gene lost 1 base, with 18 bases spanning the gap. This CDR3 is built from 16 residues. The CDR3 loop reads CASRLLGGGANTEAFF. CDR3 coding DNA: TGTGCCAGCAGGCTCCTCGGGGGTGGGGCGAACACTGAAGCTTTCTTT.

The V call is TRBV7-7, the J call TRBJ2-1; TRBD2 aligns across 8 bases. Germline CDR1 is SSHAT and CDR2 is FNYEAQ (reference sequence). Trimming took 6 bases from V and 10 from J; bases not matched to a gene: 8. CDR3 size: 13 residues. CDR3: CASRPTSGTEQFF. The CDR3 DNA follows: TGTGCCAGCAGACCAACTAGCGGCACGGAGCAGTTCTTC.

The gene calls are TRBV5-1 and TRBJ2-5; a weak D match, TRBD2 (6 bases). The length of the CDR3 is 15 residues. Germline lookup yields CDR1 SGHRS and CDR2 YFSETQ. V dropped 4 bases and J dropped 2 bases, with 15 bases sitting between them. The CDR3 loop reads CASSPGGLKQETQYF. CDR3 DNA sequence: TGCGCCAGCAGCCCCGGGGGACTGAAACAAGAGACCCAGTACTTC.

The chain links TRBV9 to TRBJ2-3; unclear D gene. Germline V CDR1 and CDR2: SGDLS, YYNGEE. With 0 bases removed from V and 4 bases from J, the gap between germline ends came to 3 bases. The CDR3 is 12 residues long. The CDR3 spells CASSVEPDTQYF. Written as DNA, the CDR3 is TGTGCCAGCAGCGTAGAACCAGATACGCAGTATTTT.

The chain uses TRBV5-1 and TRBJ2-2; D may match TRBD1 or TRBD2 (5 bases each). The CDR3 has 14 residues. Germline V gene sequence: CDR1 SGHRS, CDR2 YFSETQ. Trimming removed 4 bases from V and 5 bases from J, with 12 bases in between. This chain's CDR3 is CASSPRDGTGELFF. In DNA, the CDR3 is TGCGCCAGCAGCCCCCGGGACGGAACCGGGGAGCTGTTTTTT.

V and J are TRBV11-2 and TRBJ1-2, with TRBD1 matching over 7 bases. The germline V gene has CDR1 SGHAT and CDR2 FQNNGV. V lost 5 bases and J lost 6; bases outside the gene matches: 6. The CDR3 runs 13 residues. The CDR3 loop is CASSDNRGDGYTF. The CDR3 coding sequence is TGTGCCAGCAGCGACAACAGGGGTGATGGCTACACCTTC. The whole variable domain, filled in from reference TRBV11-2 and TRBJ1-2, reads EAGVAQSPRYKIIEKRQSVAFWCNPISGHATLYWYQQILGQGPKLLIQFQNNGVVDDSQLPKDRFSAERLKGVDSTLKIQPAKLEDSAVYLCASSDNRGDGYTFGSGTRLTVV.

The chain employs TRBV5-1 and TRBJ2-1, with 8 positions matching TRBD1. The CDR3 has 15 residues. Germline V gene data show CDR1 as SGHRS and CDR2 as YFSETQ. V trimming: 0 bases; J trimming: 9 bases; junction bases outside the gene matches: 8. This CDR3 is CASSLGTGIEAEQFF. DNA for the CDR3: TGCGCCAGCAGCTTGGGGACAGGGATTGAGGCTGAGCAGTTCTTC.

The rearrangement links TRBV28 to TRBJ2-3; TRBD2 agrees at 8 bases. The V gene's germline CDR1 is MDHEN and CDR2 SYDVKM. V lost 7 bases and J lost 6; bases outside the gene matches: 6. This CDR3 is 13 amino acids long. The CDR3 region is CASTLPGGDTQYF. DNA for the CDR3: TGTGCCAGCACCCTCCCGGGGGGGGATACGCAGTATTTT.

CDR3 sequence (DNA): TGCGCCAGCAGTGTGGAGGGATGGGAGAATCAGCCCCAGCATTTT. Residues: CASSVEGWENQPQHF. The J gene is TRBJ1-5, the V gene TRBV10-1; D ambiguous. V gave up 4 bases and J gave up 4 bases, with 14 bases separating them. This CDR3 spans 15 amino acids. Per the germline V gene, CDR1 is WNHNN and CDR2 is SYGVQD (reference sequence).

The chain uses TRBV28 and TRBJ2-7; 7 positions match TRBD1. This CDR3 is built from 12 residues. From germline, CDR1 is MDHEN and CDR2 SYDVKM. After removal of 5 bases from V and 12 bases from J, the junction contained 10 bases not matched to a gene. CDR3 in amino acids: CASSEDKGAAYF. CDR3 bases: TGTGCCAGCAGTGAAGATAAGGGGGCCGCGTACTTC.

The CDR3 DNA is TGTGCCAGCAGCTTGCGGACCGACACAGATACGCAGTATTTT. Amino acid sequence: CASSLRTDTDTQYF. This chain connects TRBV5-4 to TRBJ2-3; no clear D gene. The CDR3 runs 14 residues. V was pared by 1 base and J by 2 bases, with 8 bases between. Germline V gene data show CDR1 as SGHNT and CDR2 as YYREEE (reference sequence).

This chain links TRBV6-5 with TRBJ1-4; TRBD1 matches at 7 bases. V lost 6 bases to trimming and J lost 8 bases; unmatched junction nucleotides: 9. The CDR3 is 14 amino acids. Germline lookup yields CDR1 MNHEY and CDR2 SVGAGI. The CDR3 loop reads CASRRDSLGEKLFF. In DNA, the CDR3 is TGTGCCAGCAGACGGGACAGTCTAGGGGAAAAACTGTTTTTT.

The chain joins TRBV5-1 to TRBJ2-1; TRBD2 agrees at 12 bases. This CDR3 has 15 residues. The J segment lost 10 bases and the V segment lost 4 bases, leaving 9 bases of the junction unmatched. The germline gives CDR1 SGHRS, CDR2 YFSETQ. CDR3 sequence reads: CASSPGSSGRGEQFF. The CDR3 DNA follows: TGCGCCAGCAGCCCCGGGTCTAGCGGGAGGGGAGAGCAGTTCTTC.

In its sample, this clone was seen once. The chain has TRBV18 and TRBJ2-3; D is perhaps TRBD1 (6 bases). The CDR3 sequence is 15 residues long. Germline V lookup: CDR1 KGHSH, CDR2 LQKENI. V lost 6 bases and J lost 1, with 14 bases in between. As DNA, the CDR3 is TGTGCCAGCTCCCCGGGACAACCTCGCACAGATACGCAGTATTTT. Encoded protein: CASSPGQPRTDTQYF.

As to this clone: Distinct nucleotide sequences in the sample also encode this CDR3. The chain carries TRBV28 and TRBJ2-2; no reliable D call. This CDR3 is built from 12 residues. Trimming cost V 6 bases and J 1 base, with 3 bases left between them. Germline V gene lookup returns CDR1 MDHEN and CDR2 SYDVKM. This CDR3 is CASRLNTGELFF. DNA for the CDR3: TGTGCCAGCAGACTGAACACCGGGGAGCTGTTTTTT.

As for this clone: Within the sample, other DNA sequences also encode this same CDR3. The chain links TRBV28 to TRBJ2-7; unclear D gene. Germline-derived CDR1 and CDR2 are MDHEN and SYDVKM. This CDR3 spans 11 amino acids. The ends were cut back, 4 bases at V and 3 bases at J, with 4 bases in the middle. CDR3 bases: TGTGCCAGCAGTTCGCTCTACGAGCAGTACTTC. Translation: CASSSLYEQYF.

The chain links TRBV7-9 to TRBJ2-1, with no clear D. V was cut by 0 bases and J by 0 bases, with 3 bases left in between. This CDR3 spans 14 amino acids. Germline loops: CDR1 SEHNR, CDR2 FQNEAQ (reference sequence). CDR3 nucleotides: TGTGCCAGCAGCTTAGCTAACTCCTACAATGAGCAGTTCTTC. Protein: CASSLANSYNEQFF.

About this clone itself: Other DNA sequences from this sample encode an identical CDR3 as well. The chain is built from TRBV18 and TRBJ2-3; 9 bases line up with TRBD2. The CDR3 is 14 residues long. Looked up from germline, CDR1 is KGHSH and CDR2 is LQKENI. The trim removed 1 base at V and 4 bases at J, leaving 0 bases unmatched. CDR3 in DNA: TGTGCCAGCTCACCACTAGCGGGGGCAGATACGCAGTATTTT. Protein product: CASSPLAGADTQYF.

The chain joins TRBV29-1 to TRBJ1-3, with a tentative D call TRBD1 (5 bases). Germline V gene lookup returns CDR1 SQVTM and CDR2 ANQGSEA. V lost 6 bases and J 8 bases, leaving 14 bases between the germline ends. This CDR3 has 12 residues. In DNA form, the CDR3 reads TGCAGCGTGGGGGGTATCGGGGACACCATATATTTT. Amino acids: CSVGGIGDTIYF.

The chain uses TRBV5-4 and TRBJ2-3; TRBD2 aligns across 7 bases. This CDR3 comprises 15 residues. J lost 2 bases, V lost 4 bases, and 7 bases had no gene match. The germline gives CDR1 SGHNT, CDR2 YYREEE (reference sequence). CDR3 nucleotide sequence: TGTGCCAGCAGCCTGGGGGGGGGAAACACAGATACGCAGTATTTT. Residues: CASSLGGGNTDTQYF.

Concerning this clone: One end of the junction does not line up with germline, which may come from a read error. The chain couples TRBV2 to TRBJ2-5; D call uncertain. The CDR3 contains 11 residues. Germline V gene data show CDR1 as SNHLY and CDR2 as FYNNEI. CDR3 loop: CASHDQETLYF. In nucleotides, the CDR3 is TGTGCCAGTCACGACCAAGAGACCCTGTACTTC.

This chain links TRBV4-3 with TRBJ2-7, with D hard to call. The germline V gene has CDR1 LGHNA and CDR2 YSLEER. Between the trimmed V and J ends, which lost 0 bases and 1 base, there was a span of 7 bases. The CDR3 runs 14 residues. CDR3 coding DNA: TGCGCCAGCAGCCAAGAGAGTAGTTCCTACGAGCAGTACTTC. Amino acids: CASSQESSSYEQYF.

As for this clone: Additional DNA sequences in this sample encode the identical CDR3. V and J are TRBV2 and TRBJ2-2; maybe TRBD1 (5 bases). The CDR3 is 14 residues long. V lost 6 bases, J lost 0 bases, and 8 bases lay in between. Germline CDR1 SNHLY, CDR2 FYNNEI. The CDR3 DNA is TGTGCCAGCAGAGTGGACACGAACACCGGGGAGCTGTTTTTT. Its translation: CASRVDTNTGELFF.

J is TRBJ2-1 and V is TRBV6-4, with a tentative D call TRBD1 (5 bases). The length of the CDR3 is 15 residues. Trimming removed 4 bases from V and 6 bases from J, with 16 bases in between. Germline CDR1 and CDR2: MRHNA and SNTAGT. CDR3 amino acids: CASSGGSLGANEQFF. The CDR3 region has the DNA TGTGCCAGCAGTGGGGGCTCCCTCGGAGCCAATGAGCAGTTCTTC.

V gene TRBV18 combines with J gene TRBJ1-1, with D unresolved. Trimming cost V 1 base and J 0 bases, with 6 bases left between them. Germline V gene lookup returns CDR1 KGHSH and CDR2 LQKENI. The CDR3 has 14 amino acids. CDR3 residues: CASSPLRLNTEAFF. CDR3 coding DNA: TGTGCCAGCTCACCACTCAGGTTGAACACTGAAGCTTTCTTT.

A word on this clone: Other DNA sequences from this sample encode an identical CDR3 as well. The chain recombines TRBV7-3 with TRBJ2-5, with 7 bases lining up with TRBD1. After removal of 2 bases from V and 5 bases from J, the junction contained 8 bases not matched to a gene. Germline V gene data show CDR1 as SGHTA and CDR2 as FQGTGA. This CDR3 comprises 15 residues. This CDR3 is CASSLVGTVQETQYF. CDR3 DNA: TGTGCCAGCAGCTTAGTCGGGACAGTGCAGGAGACCCAGTACTTC.